These 26 T cell receptor beta chains were sequenced from one sample in a study of T cells in Graves' hyperthyroidism and ophthalmopathy. Template material for amplifying TCR beta CDR3 regions consisted of RNA transcripts. A first-round RT-PCR of the TCR CDR3 used the HTBI primer set. TCRdb ran MiXCR on the multiplex PCR reads and lists one entry per CDR3 protein. The repertoire consists of about 520,000 distinct CDR3 sequences, with more than 20% occurring once and the leading ten covering about a quarter. The sample consisted of blood. The receptors were gathered from a man younger than 35 with Graves' hyperthyroidism.

This clonotype occurred a few times. The chain recombines TRBV20-1 with TRBJ2-5; D gene ambiguous. Trimming took 6 bases from V and 5 from J, leaving 19 bases between them. The CDR3 loop spans 14 amino acids. Germline CDR1 and CDR2: DFQATT and SNEGSKA (reference sequence). The CDR3 DNA reads as TGCAGTGCCCCAAAACTTGTCCTCTCGGAGACCCAGTACTTC. This sequence encodes CSAPKLVLSETQYF.

About this clonotype: With a much larger clone just one base away, this may be a read error. This rearrangement joins TRBV30 to TRBJ2-7; tentatively, D is TRBD1 or TRBD2 (5 bases each). Germline V gene lookup returns CDR1 GTSNPN and CDR2 SVGIG (reference sequence). The germline V and J ends were trimmed by 5 bases and 2 bases, with 13 bases remaining between them. The CDR3 consists of 13 residues. This CDR3 reads CAWGGTSPYEQYF. CDR3 coding DNA: TGTGCCTGGGGGGGTACGAGCCCCTACGAGCAGTACTTC.

This clonotype was seen at least ten times. The chain employs TRBV6-2 or TRBV6-3 and TRBJ1-1; 7 nucleotides line up with TRBD1. V was pared by 7 bases and J by 10 bases, with 12 bases of the junction left unmatched. The V gene's germline CDR1 is MNHEY and CDR2 SVGEGT. This CDR3 region has 13 residues. CDR3 in DNA: TGTGCCAGCACCATCCCGGGACAGCCTTCAGCTTTCTTT. Encoded protein: CASTIPGQPSAFF.

The gene calls are TRBV18 and TRBJ2-7, with 7 bases matching TRBD2. This CDR3 is 16 amino acids long. Per the germline V gene, CDR1 is KGHSH and CDR2 is LQKENI. V was clipped by 3 bases and J by 0 bases; unmatched bases: 8. DNA for the CDR3: TGTGCCAGCTCACCCCTTGAGCGGGGTAGCTCCTACGAGCAGTACTTC. Protein product: CASSPLERGSSYEQYF.

The table lists this clonotype with a few counts. DNA for the CDR3: TGTGCCAGCAGCCATCTGGGAGAGCAGTACTTC. It translates to CASSHLGEQYF. The rearrangement links TRBV14 to TRBJ2-7; D gene ambiguous. CDR1 is SGHDN, CDR2 FVKESK, per germline. Trimming stripped 3 bases from V and 7 bases from J, with 7 bases between. The CDR3 loop spans 11 amino acids.

This clonotype was seen ten or more times. This rearrangement joins TRBV28 to TRBJ1-2, with D tentatively TRBD1 (6 bases). The germline V gene has CDR1 MDHEN and CDR2 SYDVKM. This CDR3 is 12 amino acids long. Trimming cost V 8 bases and J 4 bases, with 11 bases left between them. The CDR3 reads CASGMDSYGYTF. Written as DNA, the CDR3 is TGTGCCAGCGGAATGGACAGCTATGGCTACACCTTC.

This clonotype was counted a few times. V is TRBV6-1 and J is TRBJ2-7; 12 bases are shared with TRBD1. V lost 11 bases, J lost 4 bases, and 9 bases stayed unmatched. This CDR3 region has 14 residues. From germline, CDR1 is MNHNS and CDR2 SASEGT. CDR3 bases: TGTGCCTCGCAGGGGGGACAGGGGGCTTACGAGCAGTACTTC. Translated, it gives CASQGGQGAYEQYF.

This clonotype appeared a few times. The CDR3 protein is CASRGIGGRNEQYF. CDR3 in DNA: TGTGCCAGCAGAGGTATAGGGGGGAGGAACGAGCAGTACTTC. The rearrangement uses TRBV11-2 and TRBJ2-7; D tentatively reads TRBD1 or TRBD2 (6 bases each). Germline V gene lookup returns CDR1 SGHAT and CDR2 FQNNGV. Trimming removed 6 bases from V and 5 bases from J, with 17 bases in between. This CDR3 spans 14 amino acids.

This clonotype has ten or more counts. The V and J genes are TRBV10-3 and TRBJ1-1; the D is unclear. Trimming cost V 5 bases and J 2 bases, with 15 bases left between them. The CDR3 runs to 15 residues. Germline V gene sequence: CDR1 ENHRY, CDR2 SYGVKD. Written as DNA, the CDR3 is TGTGCCATCAGTAAGGATCCCTGGGAAAACACTGAAGCTTTCTTT. Its protein is CAISKDPWENTEAFF.

CDR3: CASSDSHNYGYTF. The CDR3 nucleotides read TGTGCCAGCAGTGATTCGCATAACTATGGCTACACCTTC. The rearrangement uses TRBV6-2 or TRBV6-3 and TRBJ1-2; D unresolved. Germline values: CDR1 MNHEY, CDR2 SVGEGT. The CDR3 runs to 13 residues. V was trimmed by 5 bases and J by 1 base, leaving 8 bases between them.

This rearrangement joins TRBV20-1 to TRBJ1-2; D is ambiguous. CDR3 length equals 13 residues. Germline CDR1 reads DFQATT; CDR2 reads SNEGSKA (reference sequence). Trimming pared 5 bases from V and 7 bases from J, leaving 17 bases between. Written as DNA, the CDR3 is TGCAGTGCTCCCCGGTCACAACTTGGTGGCTACACCTTC. Translating it yields CSAPRSQLGGYTF.

This clonotype appeared many times. The J gene is TRBJ2-7, the V gene TRBV29-1, with TRBD1 identical over 10 bases. This CDR3 contains 12 residues. Germline V gene sequence: CDR1 SQVTM, CDR2 ANQGSEA. The V segment lost 5 bases and the J segment 4 bases; nucleotides outside the gene matches: 2. The CDR3 loop is CSVKDRGYEQYF. CDR3 nucleotides: TGCAGCGTTAAGGACAGGGGGTACGAGCAGTACTTC.

There are many counts of this clonotype. An end of the junction does not agree with germline; a read error may underlie this. This chain links TRBV30 with TRBJ1-1, with 8 bases matching TRBD1. This CDR3 region has 14 residues. Looked up from germline, CDR1 is GTSNPN and CDR2 is SVGIG (reference sequence). CDR3 sequence (DNA): TGTGCCTGGTGTGTACAGGGGGTTCGTACTGAAGCTTTCTTT. Protein sequence: CAWCVQGVRTEAFF.

As to this clonotype: A much larger clone lies a single base off, so this may be a read error. The DNA of the CDR3 is TGTGCCAGCAGCCCGAGCCAGGGCATTAGCCACGAGCAGTACTTC. This gives the protein CASSPSQGISHEQYF. V is TRBV7-6 and J is TRBJ2-7; perhaps TRBD1 as D (5 bases). V lost 5 bases and J lost 5, with 19 bases in between. In germline, CDR1 is SGHVS, CDR2 FNYEAQ. The CDR3 runs to 15 residues.

This clonotype was detected ten times or more. V usage is TRBV6-1 and J usage is TRBJ1-1; tentatively, D is TRBD1 (6 bases). The CDR3 spans 14 residues. Germline V gene lookup returns CDR1 MNHNS and CDR2 SASEGT. Trimming cost V 5 bases and J 1 base, with 11 bases left between them. CDR3 amino acids: CASSKRTANTEAFF. In nucleotides, the CDR3 is TGTGCCAGCAGTAAACGGACAGCGAACACTGAAGCTTTCTTT.

This clonotype was counted at least ten times. This rearrangement joins TRBV12-5 to TRBJ2-3; 10 nucleotides align to TRBD2. This CDR3 comprises 18 residues. CDR1 is LGHNT and CDR2 is FRNRAP in the germline V gene. J lost 2 bases, V lost 5 bases, and 13 bases had no gene match. The CDR3 nucleotides are TGTGCTAGTGGTCGTCCTAGCGGGGGCACCATTTTCACAGATACGCAGTATTTT. As protein: CASGRPSGGTIFTDTQYF.

This clonotype showed up many times. The chain combines TRBV29-1 with TRBJ1-1; the D gene is possibly TRBD1 (5 bases). This CDR3 spans 14 amino acids. Germline CDR1 is SQVTM and CDR2 is ANQGSEA. The V end was cut by 3 bases, the J end by 8 bases, with 19 bases between. The CDR3 region is CSVESGSGPDEAFF. The CDR3 DNA reads TGCAGCGTTGAGAGTGGATCGGGACCGGACGAAGCTTTCTTT.

This clonotype appeared once. The rearrangement links TRBV12-3 or TRBV12-4 to TRBJ1-5; no clear D gene. The germline V and J ends were trimmed by 2 bases and 0 bases, with 8 bases remaining between them. CDR3 size: 15 residues. The CDR3 DNA reads as TGTGCCAGCAGTTTATCGGCAGGTAGCAATCAGCCCCAGCATTTT. As protein: CASSLSAGSNQPQHF.

V gene TRBV12-3 or TRBV12-4 combines with J gene TRBJ1-2; D gene uncertain. The CDR3 loop spans 12 amino acids. The V end lost 3 bases, the J end lost 8 bases, and 10 bases lay between the germline ends. Here the CDR3 reads CASSLAHPGYTF. Written as DNA, the CDR3 is TGTGCCAGCAGTTTGGCCCACCCCGGCTACACCTTC.

The table lists this clonotype with many counts. V usage is TRBV12-3 or TRBV12-4 and J usage is TRBJ1-2; no reliable D call. The CDR3 runs 15 residues. The V and J ends lost 7 bases and 0 bases respectively, with 15 bases between them. This chain's CDR3 is CASTQFVGTNYGYTF. CDR3 sequence (DNA): TGTGCCAGCACCCAGTTCGTCGGGACTAACTATGGCTACACCTTC.

This clonotype turned up a few times. The V call is TRBV20-1, the J call TRBJ2-7; D possibly corresponds to TRBD2 (5 bases). V was pared by 0 bases and J by 5 bases, with 17 bases between. Germline V gives CDR1 DFQATT, CDR2 SNEGSKA (reference sequence). This CDR3 region has 15 residues. The CDR3 DNA follows: TGCAGTGCTAGAGATAGGCGCGGGCCCGGTAACGAGCAGTACTTC. Translated: CSARDRRGPGNEQYF.

The sample holds many counts of this clonotype. The chain joins TRBV29-1 to TRBJ2-7; maybe TRBD1 (6 bases). Germline CDR1 SQVTM, CDR2 ANQGSEA. V was clipped by 2 bases and J by 3 bases, with 11 bases between them. The CDR3 contains 13 residues. The CDR3 bases are TGCAGCGTTGAAAGAACAGGGAGCTACGAGCAGTACTTC. Amino acid sequence: CSVERTGSYEQYF.

The chain's CDR3 is CASSFIQGAEQYF. In DNA, the CDR3 is TGTGCCAGCAGCTTCATACAGGGAGCCGAGCAGTACTTC. J is TRBJ2-7 and V is TRBV7-8; possible D gene TRBD1, 6 bases. V lost 3 bases, J lost 6 bases, and 12 bases lay in between. The CDR3 is 13 amino acids. Per germline, CDR1 SGHVS and CDR2 FQNEAQ.

This clonotype was counted ten times or more. V is TRBV28 and J is TRBJ1-2; the D gene is possibly TRBD1 (6 bases). CDR1 and CDR2 from the germline V gene are MDHEN and SYDVKM. This CDR3 region has 15 residues. The V end was cut by 3 bases, the J end by 4 bases, with 15 bases between. This CDR3 reads CASSFRGAPGYGYTF. Written as DNA, the CDR3 is TGTGCCAGCAGTTTTCGGGGGGCGCCGGGCTATGGCTACACCTTC.

This clonotype was found many times. This chain connects TRBV28 to TRBJ1-5; D is ambiguous. The V and J ends lost 1 base and 2 bases respectively, with 12 bases between them. Germline CDR1 and CDR2: MDHEN and SYDVKM. The CDR3 totals 16 residues. The CDR3 bases are TGTGCCAGCAGTTTATCCCGTTTGACGGGCAATCAGCCCCAGCATTTT. This encodes CASSLSRLTGNQPQHF.

This clonotype has ten or more counts. The gene calls are TRBV25-1 and TRBJ2-5; the D is unclear. Germline CDR1 and CDR2: MGHDK and SYGVNS. The CDR3 runs to 13 residues. Trimming cost V 4 bases and J 0 bases, with 6 bases left between them. In DNA, the CDR3 is TGTGCCAGCAGTGGGGTTTACCAAGAGACCCAGTACTTC. The encoded protein is CASSGVYQETQYF.